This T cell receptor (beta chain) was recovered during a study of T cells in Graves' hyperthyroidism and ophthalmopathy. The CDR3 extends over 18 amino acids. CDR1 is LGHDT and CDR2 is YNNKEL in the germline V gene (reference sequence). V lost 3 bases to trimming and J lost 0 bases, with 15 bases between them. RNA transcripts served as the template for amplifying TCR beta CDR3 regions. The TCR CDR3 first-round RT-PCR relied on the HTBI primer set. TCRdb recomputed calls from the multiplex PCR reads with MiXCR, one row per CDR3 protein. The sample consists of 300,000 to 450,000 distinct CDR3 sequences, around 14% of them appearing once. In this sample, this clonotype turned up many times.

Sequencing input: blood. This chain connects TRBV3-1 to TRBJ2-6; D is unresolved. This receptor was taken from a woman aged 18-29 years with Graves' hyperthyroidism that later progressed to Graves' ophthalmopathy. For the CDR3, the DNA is TGTGCCAGCAGCCATGTCGGCAGCAGAGACTCTGGGGCCAACGTCCTGACTTTC. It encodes CASSHVGSRDSGANVLTF.